Following are 3 T cell receptor beta chains from one sample sequenced in a study of blood T cell repertoires in COVID-19. Libraries were prepared by immunoSEQ multiplex PCR; TCRdb keeps only in-frame clonotypes and omits some of them. Among some 150,000 clones, roughly 89% were seen once, and the ten largest hold about 1.5%. Specimen: peripheral blood. The origin of the receptors is a human donor in a cohort sampled during active COVID-19.

The V call is TRBV7-2, the J call TRBJ2-5, with TRBD2 as a possible D gene (6 bases). CDR3 length: 11 amino acids. The germline gives CDR1 SGHTA, CDR2 FQGNSA. The ends were cut back, 8 bases at V and 5 bases at J, with 9 bases in the middle. For the CDR3, the DNA is TGTGCCAGCGGTCTAGCGGAGACCCAGTACTTC. Translation: CASGLAETQYF.

V is TRBV6-6 and J is TRBJ2-7; maybe TRBD1 (5 bases). Germline V gene lookup returns CDR1 MNHNY and CDR2 SVGAGI (reference sequence). There are 12 residues in the CDR3. The ends were cut back, 5 bases at V and 4 bases at J, with 9 bases in the middle. The CDR3 is CASSPQDYEQYF. CDR3 nucleotide sequence: TGTGCCAGCAGTCCACAGGATTACGAGCAGTACTTC.

This sequence joins TRBV27 and TRBJ1-2; TRBD1 matches at 10 bases. The CDR3 runs to 14 residues. The germline CDR1 and CDR2 sequences are MNHEY and SMNVEV (reference sequence). The junction had 7 bases not matched to a gene; V was cut back by 4 bases and J by 8 bases. CDR3 nucleotides: TGTGCCAGCAGTTCTAGGGACAGGGGAGTGGGCTACACCTTC. This sequence encodes CASSSRDRGVGYTF.